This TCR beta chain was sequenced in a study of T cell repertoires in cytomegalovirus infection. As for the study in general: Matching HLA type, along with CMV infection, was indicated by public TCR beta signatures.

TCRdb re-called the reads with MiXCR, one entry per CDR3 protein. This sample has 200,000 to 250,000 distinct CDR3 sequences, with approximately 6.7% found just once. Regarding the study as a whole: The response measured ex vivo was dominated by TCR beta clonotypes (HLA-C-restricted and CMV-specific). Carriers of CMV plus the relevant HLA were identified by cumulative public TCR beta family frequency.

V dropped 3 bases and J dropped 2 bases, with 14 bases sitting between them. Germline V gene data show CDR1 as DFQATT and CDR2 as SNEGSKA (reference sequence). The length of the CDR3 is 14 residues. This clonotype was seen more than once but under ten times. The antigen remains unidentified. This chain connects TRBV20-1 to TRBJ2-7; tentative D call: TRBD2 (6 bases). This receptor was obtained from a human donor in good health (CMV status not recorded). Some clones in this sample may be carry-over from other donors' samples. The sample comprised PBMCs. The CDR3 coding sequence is TGCAGTGCTAGTGGCGGGGTCGGACCCTACGAGCAGTACTTC. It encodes CSASGGVGPYEQYF.